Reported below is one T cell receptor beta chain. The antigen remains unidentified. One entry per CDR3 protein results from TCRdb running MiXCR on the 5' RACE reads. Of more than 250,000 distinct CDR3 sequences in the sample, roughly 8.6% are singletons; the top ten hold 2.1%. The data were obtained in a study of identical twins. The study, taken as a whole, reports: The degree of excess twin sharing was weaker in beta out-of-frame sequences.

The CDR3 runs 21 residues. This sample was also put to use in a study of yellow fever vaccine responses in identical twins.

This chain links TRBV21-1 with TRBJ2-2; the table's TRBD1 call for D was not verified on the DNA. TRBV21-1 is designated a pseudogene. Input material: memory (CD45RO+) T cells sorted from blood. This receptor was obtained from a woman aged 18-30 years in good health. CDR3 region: CASSIPGDSSTPKGYTGELFF. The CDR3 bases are TGTGCCAGCAGCATTCCAGGGGATTCCTCTACACCCAAAGGTTACACCGGGGAGCTGTTTTTT.